This T cell receptor beta chain was recorded in a study of cytomegalovirus exposure and HLA in healthy donors. As to this clone: Its matching antigen is unknown.

The germline V gene encodes CDR1 DFQATT and CDR2 SNEGSKA (reference sequence). This CDR3 has 10 residues. The V and J ends lost 7 bases and 5 bases respectively, with 8 bases between them. The study's findings and limits: A few of the chains that were CMV-associated were confirmed in vitro to be specific for CMV antigens. Cytomegalovirus status was reportedly diagnosed by the classifier with high specificity and sensitivity.

Method: immunoSEQ multiplex PCR; TCRdb's copy keeps in-frame clones and lacks some. The table records 150,000 to 250,000 clones, 65% to 90% of them present only once. The chain combines TRBV20-1 with TRBJ2-5; D not certain. The source is a woman in her 30s in good health and CMV-seropositive. The sequencing input was PBMCs. For the CDR3, the DNA is TGCAGTGGACTCTTTGAGACCCAGTACTTC. Translating gives CSGLFETQYF.